What follows is one T cell receptor (beta chain) and its context. This clone was detected once. The antigen this receptor binds is unknown. No base quality values were provided; no much bigger clone lies one nucleotide off. TCR beta CDR3 regions were sequenced from DNA using the immunoSEQ Assay. From the authors' description of their analysis: T cell density was computed as TCR beta template counts normalized to usable DNA estimated by amplifying housekeeping genes. Richness was estimated using the preseqR package, with extrapolation to 400,000 templates for PBMC samples and to 120,000 templates for tissue samples. Clonality was taken to be one minus Pielou's evenness. To identify tissue-enriched TCRs, differential abundance testing was run on productive amino-acid clonotypes with a minimum total count of 5 and an alpha of 0.1. The Jaccard Index and the Morisita Overlap Index were used to measure repertoire overlap between compartments. GLIPH grouped TCR beta CDR3s together with public tetramer-defined viral CDR3s, and a viral motif had to include at least three viral sequences and also show V-gene enrichment. TCRdb mirrors the immuneACCESS table, restricted to in-frame sequences. Some clones are absent from its copies; in checked studies, under half trace to an unresolved V gene, and the reason for the others is unknown. V and J calls and clone size are given by that table; D and trimming were obtained from the DNA. The sample includes over 25,000 clones, with 78% observed a single time. The leading ten clones occupy around 34% of the sample.

This entry belongs to a study of T cells in localized non-small cell lung cancer (dated by TCRdb to 2018 to 2020). With respect to the entire study: Comparing tumors with uninvolved tumor-adjacent lungs, the study looked at the T cell repertoires of approximately 250 patients with early-stage NSCLC. All 230 or so NSCLC patients in the cohort were treatment-naive and had localized lung tumors that were resected. A mean age of roughly 64 years was recorded for the NSCLC patients, of whom more than 120 were male and some 100 were female.

Overall study outcomes, separate from this receptor: The highest T cell clonality was observed in uninvolved tumor-adjacent lung, where clonality exceeded that of tumor, suggesting that antigenic responses were more focused in uninvolved tumor-adjacent lung. A median of about 61 of the top 100 tumor clones turned up in the paired uninvolved adjacent lung, and 25 to 30 of those clones also ranked among the top 100 of that same adjacent lung. Because the study design was exploratory, TCR variables were selected using unadjusted p-values without false-discovery rate correction. Higher blood T cell density associated with longer overall survival, while higher adjacent-lung clonality associated with shorter survival. Multi-region tumor sequencing was not performed, so intratumor heterogeneity could not be excluded.

At diagnosis, tumor, uninvolved tumor-adjacent lung and peripheral blood were collected and then preserved as a mix of FFPE and fresh-frozen material. Blood samples were analyzed as peripheral blood mononuclear cells for TCR repertoire profiling. The CDR3 goes from the cysteine to the phenylalanine over 14 residues. Just the 42-base CDR3 DNA is kept, in frame starting at base 1. The germline V gene (reference sequence) sets CDR1 to MNHNY and CDR2 to SVGAGI. V lost 7 bases and J lost 4 bases, and the count of bases not matched to a germline gene is 6. This clonotype was obtained from a male donor at least 60 years old with stage II squamous cell lung carcinoma. The source material was peripheral blood, sampled before any cancer treatment. The chain joins TRBV6-6 to TRBJ1-4, with 7 middle bases fitting TRBD1. The sequenced DNA: TGTGCCAGCACCGACAGGGTCGGTAATGAAAAACTGTTTTTT. This gives the protein CASTDRVGNEKLFF.